The 15 T cell receptor beta chains below were found in one sample sequenced in a study of CD8+ T cells in alopecia areata. Treatment specified: oral pan-JAK inhibitor, 5-10 mg twice daily. Following RNA extraction, reverse transcription yielded cDNA that acted as the sequencing template. The data were produced by immunoSEQ multiplex PCR, yet TCRdb's version contains in-frame clones alone and is incomplete. The data contain roughly 110,000 clones, roughly 50% of them singletons. The source material was CD8+ T cells sorted from blood, sampled at week 24, from a patient treated with tofacitinib. The receptor set was obtained from a human donor with alopecia areata.

This clone was found a few times. The chain carries TRBV4-2 and TRBJ2-1, with 10 nucleotides matching TRBD2. Germline assignment: CDR1 LGHNA and CDR2 YNFKEQ. V was clipped by 0 bases and J by 9 bases; unmatched bases: 8. This CDR3 spans 16 amino acids. CDR3 sequence reads: CASSQEGTSEETEQFF. Written as DNA, the CDR3 is TGTGCCAGCAGCCAAGAGGGGACTAGCGAGGAGACTGAGCAGTTCTTC.

The CDR3 DNA reads as TGTGCAGCCGGGACAGGGGGAGTCTACGAGCAGTACTTC. Translated: CAAGTGGVYEQYF. V usage is TRBV5-4 and J usage is TRBJ2-7; 11 bases are shared with TRBD1. The germline V gene has CDR1 SGHNT and CDR2 YYREEE (reference sequence). This CDR3 contains 13 residues.

The V and J genes are TRBV10-3 and TRBJ1-2; D uncertain. CDR3 length: 13 amino acids. Trimming stripped 6 bases from V and 8 bases from J, with 16 bases between. Germline CDR1 reads ENHRY; CDR2 reads SYGVKD. CDR3 loop: CAISPSGPNGYTF. The CDR3 DNA reads as TGTGCCATCAGCCCCTCCGGACCCAACGGCTACACCTTC.

V usage is TRBV7-2 and J usage is TRBJ1-1, with D perhaps matching TRBD1 (6 bases). Trimming cost V 0 bases and J 4 bases, with 9 bases left between them. The V gene's germline CDR1 is SGHTA and CDR2 FQGNSA. This CDR3 comprises 14 residues. DNA for the CDR3: TGTGCCAGCAGCTTAGCAGGCAGGGGCACTGAAGCTTTCTTT. As protein: CASSLAGRGTEAFF.

This clone appeared a single time. The genes are TRBV4-3 and TRBJ2-7, with D possibly matching TRBD1 (5 bases). CDR1 is LGHNA, CDR2 YSLEER, per germline. V shed 4 bases and J shed 3 bases, with 22 bases lying between them. The CDR3 is made up of 17 amino acids. In DNA form, the CDR3 reads TGCGCCAGCAGCCCCACCGCCACGGACACCTCGTTCTACGAGCAGTACTTC. Its translation is CASSPTATDTSFYEQYF.

This clone has just a few counts. This sequence joins TRBV5-1 and TRBJ2-7; 7 nucleotides agree with TRBD1. The length of the CDR3 is 12 residues. V dropped 3 bases and J dropped 3; count of bases not matched to a gene: 0. Germline V lookup: CDR1 SGHRS, CDR2 YFSETQ. The CDR3 DNA reads as TGCGCCAGCAGCTACAGGGGCTACGAGCAGTACTTC. This encodes CASSYRGYEQYF.

This clone was recorded many times. This rearrangement joins TRBV30 to TRBJ2-1, with unresolved D. Deletions cut 0 bases from V and 7 bases from J, with 7 bases between. CDR3 size: 12 residues. Germline assignment: CDR1 GTSNPN and CDR2 SVGIG (reference sequence). CDR3 amino acids: CAWSVLGNEQFF. In nucleotides, the CDR3 is TGTGCCTGGAGTGTTTTGGGTAATGAGCAGTTCTTC.

V usage is TRBV9 and J usage is TRBJ1-4; the D gene is possibly TRBD1 (6 bases). Trimming pared 3 bases from V and 8 bases from J, leaving 17 bases between. Germline V lookup: CDR1 SGDLS, CDR2 YYNGEE. This CDR3 spans 15 amino acids. For the CDR3, the DNA is TGTGCCAGCAGCGGGGGGCCACAGGGAAGGGAAAAACTGTTTTTT. Translating it yields CASSGGPQGREKLFF.

This chain connects TRBV6-4 to TRBJ2-2; possible D gene TRBD1, 5 bases. Germline V gene data show CDR1 as MRHNA and CDR2 as SNTAGT. The CDR3 runs to 13 residues. Deletions cut 3 bases from V and 5 bases from J, with 7 bases between. The CDR3 DNA sequence: TGTGCCAGCAGTGATGACAGTACCGGGGAGCTGTTTTTT. Translating gives CASSDDSTGELFF.

The CDR3 region is CSVMTGVNTEAFF. The CDR3 DNA reads TGCAGCGTCATGACAGGGGTGAACACTGAAGCTTTCTTT. The chain employs TRBV29-1 and TRBJ1-1, with 8 bases that match TRBD1. The CDR3 covers 13 residues. Germline V gives CDR1 SQVTM, CDR2 ANQGSEA. V lost 6 bases, J lost 0 bases, and 3 bases stayed unmatched.

V and J are TRBV25-1 and TRBJ1-4; D is unclear. Germline V gene sequence: CDR1 MGHDK, CDR2 SYGVNS. Trimming took off 6 bases at V and 8 bases at J, with 19 bases between the two ends. The CDR3 runs 15 residues. The CDR3 sequence is CASSSFLEGEEKLFF. The CDR3 nucleotides are TGTGCCAGCAGCAGTTTCCTGGAGGGCGAAGAAAAACTGTTTTTT. The variable domain in full, with the rest retrieved from reference TRBV25-1 and TRBJ1-4, is EADIYQTPRYLVIGTGKKITLECSQTMGHDKMYWYQQDPGMELHLIHYSYGVNSTEKGDLSSESTVSRIRTEHFPLTLESARPSHTSQYLCASSSFLEGEEKLFFGSGTQLSVL.

The V gene is TRBV11-1, the J gene TRBJ1-1, with D unclear. Germline assignment: CDR1 SGHAT and CDR2 FQDESV (reference sequence). The CDR3 spans 15 residues. The V gene lost 1 base and the J gene lost 3 bases, with 12 bases spanning the gap. The CDR3 nucleotides are TGTGCCAGCAGCTTAGGGCCGGAGGGATACACTGAAGCTTTCTTT. This gives the protein CASSLGPEGYTEAFF.

This chain uses TRBV4-3 with TRBJ2-7; 13 nucleotides match TRBD2. The CDR3 runs 15 residues. Germline V gene lookup returns CDR1 LGHNA and CDR2 YSLEER. V lost 4 bases to trimming and J lost 6 bases; unmatched junction nucleotides: 6. CDR3 loop: CASSLGLAGEGEQYF. The CDR3 region has the DNA TGCGCCAGCAGCCTAGGACTAGCGGGGGAAGGCGAGCAGTACTTC.

The rearrangement uses TRBV30 and TRBJ1-1; D uncertain. This CDR3 has 12 amino acids. Trimming cost V 2 bases and J 3 bases, with 7 bases left between them. Germline V CDR1 and CDR2: GTSNPN, SVGIG (reference sequence). CDR3 bases: TGTGCCTGGAGTCCCCAGGACACTGAAGCTTTCTTT. This sequence encodes CAWSPQDTEAFF.

This clone showed up just once. In nucleotides, the CDR3 is TGTGCCTGGACTTGGGGGGGGAGCTCCTACGAGCAGTACTTC. Translating gives CAWTWGGSSYEQYF. The chain links TRBV30 to TRBJ2-7; the match to TRBD2 covers 7 bases. J was trimmed by 0 bases and V by 4 bases; bases with no gene match: 6. Germline loops: CDR1 GTSNPN, CDR2 SVGIG (reference sequence). The CDR3 runs to 14 residues.